This TCR beta chain was documented in a study of T cell changes during pregnancy in multiple sclerosis. The protocol was immunoSEQ multiplex PCR, while the TCRdb copy is restricted to in-frame clones and leaves out a portion. The sample shows roughly 40,000 clones, 94% of them seen only once. Trimming removed 3 bases at V and 0 bases at J, with 11 bases between. CDR1 SGHNT and CDR2 YENEEA come from the germline V gene. The CDR3 is 15 amino acids. This TCR was recovered from a female donor with multiple sclerosis, enrolled in a pregnancy study. This chain uses TRBV11-3 with TRBJ1-1; tentative D call: TRBD1 (5 bases). The sequencing here drew on peripheral blood, taken in the third trimester of pregnancy. CDR3 region: CASSFKGLLNTEAFF. The CDR3 DNA follows: TGTGCCAGCAGCTTTAAGGGACTGCTGAACACTGAAGCTTTCTTT.